This entry describes one T cell receptor (beta chain). PCR was performed a second time for roughly 6 to 12 cycles using a sample-barcoded 5' primer and a J-beta primer mix. TCRdb called the 5' RACE reads again in MiXCR, with one record for every CDR3 protein. The sample lists fewer than 2 million distinct CDR3 sequences; about 39% were seen once. These data come from a study of blood T cells in healthy people across ages. The CDR3 is 14 residues long. V lost 6 bases and J 0 bases, leaving 14 bases between the germline ends. Germline CDR1 and CDR2: SQVTM and ANQGSEA. The source is a human donor in good health. V usage is TRBV29-1 and J usage is TRBJ1-1; D is perhaps TRBD1 (6 bases). Sequencing used blood. CDR3 DNA sequence: TGCAGCGTCGGAGGGACATTCATGAACACTGAAGCTTTCTTT. It codes for CSVGGTFMNTEAFF.